This TCR beta chain was sequenced during a study of cytomegalovirus exposure and HLA in healthy donors. In the study overall: The roughly 120 validation repertoires matched the approximately 700 first-cohort repertoires in platform, a later analysis reported. Study-wide findings and caveats: Cytomegalovirus-associated status was assigned to 150 to 200 TCR beta chains. In vitro testing confirmed three CMV-associated chains as specific for CMV antigens.

Separate from the approximately 600-subject first cohort was the approximately 110-subject validation cohort, to which the donors belonged. The data were produced by immunoSEQ multiplex PCR, yet TCRdb's version contains in-frame clones alone and is incomplete. The repertoire has about 220,000 clones, about 86% of them found once; the top ten carry about 2.9%. With regard to this clone: Its target is not known.

Germline V gene sequence: CDR1 MNHEY, CDR2 SMNVEV (reference sequence). V lost 5 bases, J lost 3 bases, and 5 bases stayed unmatched. The CDR3 is 14 residues long. The sample comprised PBMCs. This clonotype was obtained from a woman under 30 in good health and CMV-seronegative. The V and J genes are TRBV27 and TRBJ2-5; TRBD1 aligns across 8 bases. The CDR3: CASSPGGWEETQYF. As DNA, the CDR3 is TGTGCCAGCAGTCCAGGGGGCTGGGAAGAGACCCAGTACTTC.